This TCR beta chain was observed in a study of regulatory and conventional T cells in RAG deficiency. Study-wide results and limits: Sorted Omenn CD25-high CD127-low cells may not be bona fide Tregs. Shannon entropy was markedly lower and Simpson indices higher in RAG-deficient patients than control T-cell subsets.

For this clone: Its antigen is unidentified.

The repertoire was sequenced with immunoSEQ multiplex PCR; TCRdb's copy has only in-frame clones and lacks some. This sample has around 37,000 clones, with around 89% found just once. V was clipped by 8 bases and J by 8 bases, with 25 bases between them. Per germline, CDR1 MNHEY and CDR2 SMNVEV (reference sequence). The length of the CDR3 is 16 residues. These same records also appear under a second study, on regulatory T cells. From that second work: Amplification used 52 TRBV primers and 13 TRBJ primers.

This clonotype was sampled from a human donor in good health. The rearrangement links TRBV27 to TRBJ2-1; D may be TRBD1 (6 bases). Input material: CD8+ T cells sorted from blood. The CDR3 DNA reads TGTGCCAGCGGCCCCGGGCTCCTAACTGAGGGGGATGAGCAGTTCTTC. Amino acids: CASGPGLLTEGDEQFF.